This entry lists 9 T cell receptor beta chains sequenced from one sample in a study of control samples from healthy donors and cancer patients (TCRdb year 2020). The library came from the immunoSEQ multiplex PCR assay. TCRdb provides this immuneACCESS table in a form limited to in-frame rearrangements. Some clones are lacking; in checked studies, under half of them reflect an unresolved V gene, and why the rest are absent is not known. The sample includes 150,000 or so clones, with roughly 90% observed a single time. Less than 0.75% of the sample is taken by the ten largest. The sample consisted of blood. These receptors all stem from a woman in her 30s in good health.

This clone has just one count. The rearrangement uses TRBV5-1 and TRBJ1-1; D uncertain. Germline V gene lookup returns CDR1 SGHRS and CDR2 YFSETQ. V lost 5 bases, J lost 2 bases, and 13 bases lay in between. The CDR3 covers 14 residues. The DNA of the CDR3 is TGCGCCAGCAGAGGCGGCAGCTCTAACACTGAAGCTTTCTTT. Encoded protein: CASRGGSSNTEAFF.

This sequence joins TRBV28 and TRBJ2-1, with no clear D. The V and J ends lost 6 bases and 4 bases respectively, with 16 bases between them. The CDR3 contains 15 residues. Per the germline V gene, CDR1 is MDHEN and CDR2 is SYDVKM. The CDR3 loop is CASSWVYRSYNEQFF. In DNA, the CDR3 is TGTGCCAGCAGCTGGGTCTATCGAAGTTACAATGAGCAGTTCTTC.

Only one count was recorded for this clone. The rearrangement uses TRBV4-1 and TRBJ2-7, with D possibly matching TRBD1 (5 bases). V lost 1 base and J 3 bases, leaving 10 bases between the germline ends. Germline V gene data show CDR1 as MGHRA and CDR2 as YSYEKL. This CDR3 is built from 14 residues. The CDR3 spells CASSQAMQGYEQYF. Here the CDR3 DNA reads TGCGCCAGCAGCCAAGCTATGCAGGGCTACGAGCAGTACTTC.

The chain links TRBV7-8 to TRBJ1-5, with 8 bases fitting TRBD1. Germline V lookup: CDR1 SGHVS, CDR2 FQNEAQ. The V gene end was trimmed by 4 bases and the J gene end by 2 bases; junction bases not matched to a gene: 7. The CDR3 contains 16 residues. CDR3 region: CASSSQGAGGNQPQHF. Written as DNA, the CDR3 is TGTGCCAGCAGCTCCCAGGGGGCGGGTGGCAATCAGCCCCAGCATTTT.

The V call is TRBV3-1 (or the pseudogene TRBV3-2), the J call TRBJ2-7; no reliable D call. Germline-derived CDR1 and CDR2 are LGHDT and YNNKEL (reference sequence). This CDR3 spans 15 amino acids. Between the trimmed V and J ends, which lost 4 bases and 0 bases, there was a span of 13 bases. This CDR3 is CASSRETSSSYEQYF. The CDR3 DNA reads TGTGCCAGCAGCCGGGAAACAAGTTCCTCCTACGAGCAGTACTTC.

This chain connects TRBV24-1 to TRBJ2-5, with 9 bases lining up with TRBD2. The CDR3 has 16 amino acids. The V and J ends lost 4 bases and 3 bases, in that order; junction bases with no gene match: 8. Germline V CDR1 and CDR2: KGHDR, SFDVKD. CDR3: CATSDSPGLAEETQYF. The CDR3 DNA is TGTGCCACCAGTGACTCCCCGGGACTAGCCGAAGAGACCCAGTACTTC.

This chain uses TRBV5-6 with TRBJ2-3, with D perhaps given as TRBD1 or TRBD2 (6 bases each). Germline-derived CDR1 and CDR2 are SGHDT and YYEEEE. This CDR3 contains 14 residues. The V end was cut by 1 base, the J end by 6 bases, with 12 bases between. The chain's CDR3 is CASSLRGDSDTQYF. CDR3 DNA: TGTGCCAGCAGCTTGAGGGGGGATTCTGATACGCAGTATTTT.

The chain employs TRBV10-1 and TRBJ2-6; tentative D call: TRBD1 (5 bases). The CDR3 has 16 amino acids. Trimming took off 2 bases at V and 1 base at J, with 9 bases between the two ends. Per the germline V gene, CDR1 is WNHNN and CDR2 is SYGVQD (reference sequence). CDR3 DNA sequence: TGCGCCAGCAGTGAGGGGGCCTATTCTGGGGCCAACGTCCTGACTTTC. Protein product: CASSEGAYSGANVLTF.

The chain links TRBV6-1 to TRBJ2-5, with a tentative D call TRBD1 (6 bases). The CDR3 is 13 residues long. V shed 3 bases and J shed 8 bases, with 13 bases lying between them. CDR1 and CDR2 (germline): MNHNS, SASEGT. The CDR3 DNA sequence: TGTGCCAGCAGTGACGCCCCCGGGACAACCCAGTACTTC. Protein product: CASSDAPGTTQYF.